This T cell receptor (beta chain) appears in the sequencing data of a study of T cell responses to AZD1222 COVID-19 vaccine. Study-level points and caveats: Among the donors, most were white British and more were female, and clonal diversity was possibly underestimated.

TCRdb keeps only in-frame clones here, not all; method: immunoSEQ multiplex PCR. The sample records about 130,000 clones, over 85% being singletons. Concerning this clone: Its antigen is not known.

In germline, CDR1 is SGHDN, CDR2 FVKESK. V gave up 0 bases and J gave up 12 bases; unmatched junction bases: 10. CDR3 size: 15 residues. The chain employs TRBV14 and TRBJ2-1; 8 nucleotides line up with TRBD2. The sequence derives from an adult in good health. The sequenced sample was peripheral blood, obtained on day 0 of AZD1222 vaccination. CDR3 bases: TGTGCCAGCAGCCAAGAGGGACTAGTAGGTTATGCGCAGTTCTTC. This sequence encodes CASSQEGLVGYAQFF. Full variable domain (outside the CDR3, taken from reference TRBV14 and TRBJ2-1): EAGVTQFPSHSVIEKGQTVTLRCDPISGHDNLYWYRRVMGKEIKFLLHFVKESKQDESGMPNNRFLAERTGGTYSTLKVQPAELEDSGVYFCASSQEGLVGYAQFFGPGTRLTVL.